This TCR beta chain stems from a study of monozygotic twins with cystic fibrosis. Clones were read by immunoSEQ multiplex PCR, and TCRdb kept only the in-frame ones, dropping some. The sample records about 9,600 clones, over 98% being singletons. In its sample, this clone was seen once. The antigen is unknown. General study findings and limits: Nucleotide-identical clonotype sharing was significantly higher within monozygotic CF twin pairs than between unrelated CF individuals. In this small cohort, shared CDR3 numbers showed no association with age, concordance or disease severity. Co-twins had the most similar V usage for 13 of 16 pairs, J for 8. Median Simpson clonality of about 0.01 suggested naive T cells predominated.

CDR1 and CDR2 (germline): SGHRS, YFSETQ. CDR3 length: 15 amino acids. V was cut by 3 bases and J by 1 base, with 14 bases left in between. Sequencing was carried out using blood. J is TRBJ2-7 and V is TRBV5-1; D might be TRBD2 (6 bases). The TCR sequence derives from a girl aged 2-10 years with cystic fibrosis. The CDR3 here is CASSWPGRDSYEQYF. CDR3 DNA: TGCGCCAGCAGCTGGCCTGGGCGGGATTCCTACGAGCAGTACTTC.